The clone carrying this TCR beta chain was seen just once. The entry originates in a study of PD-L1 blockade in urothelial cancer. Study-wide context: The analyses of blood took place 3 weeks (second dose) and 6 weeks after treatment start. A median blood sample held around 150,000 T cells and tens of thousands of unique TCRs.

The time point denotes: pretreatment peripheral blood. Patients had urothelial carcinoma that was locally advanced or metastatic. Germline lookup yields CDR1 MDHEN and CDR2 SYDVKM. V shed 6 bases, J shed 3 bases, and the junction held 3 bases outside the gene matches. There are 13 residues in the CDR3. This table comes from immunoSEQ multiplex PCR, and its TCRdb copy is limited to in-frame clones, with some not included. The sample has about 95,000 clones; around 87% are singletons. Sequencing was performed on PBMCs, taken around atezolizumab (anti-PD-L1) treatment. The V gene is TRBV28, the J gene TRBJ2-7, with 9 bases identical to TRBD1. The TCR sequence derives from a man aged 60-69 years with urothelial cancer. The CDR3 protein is CASSPGQGYEQYF. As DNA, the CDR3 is TGTGCCAGCAGCCCGGGACAGGGCTACGAGCAGTACTTC.